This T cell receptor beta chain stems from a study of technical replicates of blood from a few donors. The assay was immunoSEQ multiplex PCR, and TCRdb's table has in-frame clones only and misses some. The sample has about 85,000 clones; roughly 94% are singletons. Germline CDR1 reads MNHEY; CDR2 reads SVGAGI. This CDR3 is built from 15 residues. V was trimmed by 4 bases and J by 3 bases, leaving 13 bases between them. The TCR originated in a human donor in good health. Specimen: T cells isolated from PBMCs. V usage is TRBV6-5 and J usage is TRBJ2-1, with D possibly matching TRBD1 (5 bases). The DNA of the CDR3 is TGTGCCAGCAGTTCGTTTAGGGGTCTCTACAATGAGCAGTTCTTC. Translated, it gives CASSSFRGLYNEQFF.